This TCR beta chain stems from a study of a mutant IDH1 vaccine in newly diagnosed glioma. Study summary: Mean patient age was about 40 years; approximately 60% were male and about 40% female. Earlier treatment was radiotherapy, temozolomide, or both, with most getting both. Study results and limitations: Immune responses induced by the vaccine were seen in around 93% of patients, spanning multiple MHC alleles.

Trimming cost V 1 base and J 1 base, with 19 bases left between them. The CDR3 is 18 residues long. Germline loops: CDR1 MGHRA, CDR2 YSYEKL. Data came from immunoSEQ multiplex PCR; TCRdb stores just in-frame clones and leaves some out. The data show about 50,000 clones, about nine tenths seen once. Notes on this clone: The antigen remains unidentified.

As for time point: baseline, week 1 (first vaccination visit). Indicated treatment: pre-vaccination baseline after standard-of-care therapy. The clonotype was recovered from a man aged 40-49 years with glioma. J is TRBJ1-1 and V is TRBV4-1; D is ambiguous. This specimen was PBMCs, taken from a glioma patient treated with radiotherapy, temozolomide or both. The CDR3 spells CASSQGELVVGENTEAFF. CDR3 DNA: TGCGCCAGCAGCCAAGGGGAACTCGTCGTCGGGGAGAACACTGAAGCTTTCTTT.